These 4 T cell receptor beta chains were all obtained from the same sample, sequenced in a study of cytomegalovirus exposure and HLA in healthy donors. Some clones are missing from TCRdb's copy, which holds only in-frame ones; the method was immunoSEQ multiplex PCR. This table holds 56,000 or so clones, 93% found once. The specimen sequenced was PBMCs. The receptors stem from a woman younger than 30 in good health and CMV-seropositive.

The CDR3 sequence is CASLADSGNTIYF. The DNA for the CDR3 is TGTGCCAGCCTGGCGGACTCTGGAAACACCATATATTTT. The V gene is TRBV2, the J gene TRBJ1-3; D not resolved. Germline V gene lookup returns CDR1 SNHLY and CDR2 FYNNEI. The V and J ends lost 8 bases and 0 bases respectively, with 8 bases between them. CDR3 length: 13 amino acids.

This chain joins TRBV4-3 and TRBJ2-4; TRBD1 agrees at 10 bases. The CDR3 runs to 18 residues. Germline-derived CDR1 and CDR2 are LGHNA and YSLEER. The junction had 12 bases not matched to a gene; V was cut back by 4 bases and J by 3 bases. CDR3 coding DNA: TGCGCCAGCAGCCCTCGGTGGGGGACAGGGGATGGCAAAAACATTCAGTACTTC. As protein: CASSPRWGTGDGKNIQYF.

The chain combines TRBV5-1 with TRBJ2-5; 7 bases match TRBD1. The J call may be mistaken, given a closer DNA end match to TRBJ2-7. The CDR3 has 15 residues. Germline lookup yields CDR1 SGHRS and CDR2 YFSETQ. CDR3 residues: CASSLGGTAADEQYF. In DNA form, the CDR3 reads TGCGCCAGCAGCTTGGGTGGGACAGCTGCGGACGAGCAGTACTTC.

The chain combines TRBV5-1 with TRBJ1-2; 12 bases are shared with TRBD1. Germline V gene data show CDR1 as SGHRS and CDR2 as YFSETQ. Losses at the gene ends were 0 bases for V and 8 bases for J; bases not matched to a gene: 8. This CDR3 is 16 amino acids long. The chain's CDR3 is CASSLVGTGGMSGYTF. The CDR3 nucleotides read TGCGCCAGCAGCTTGGTAGGGACAGGGGGCATGAGCGGCTACACCTTC.